Sequencing of this TCR beta chain was carried out in a study of shared clonotypes between healthy human individuals (dated by TCRdb to 2018 to 2021). Study-level background: The cohort comprised two women and three men aged 18 to 49 years. The study deeply sequenced blood TCR repertoires of about 5 healthy adults to estimate repertoire size and the extent of clonotype sharing between individuals. To increase sequencing depth and limit assay-specific biases, TCR repertoire library preparation and sequencing were carried out by different laboratories using diverse techniques. Leukapheresis yielded between about 0.8 and 8.9 billion PBMCs per donor. General conclusions and limits of the study: Based on pairwise subsampling, the degree of clonotype sharing among donors was expected to be affected by sequencing depth. Because the study included only a small number of donors, the genetic and exposure-history diversity represented was limited. Sampling was restricted to blood, and TCR repertoires in tissues likely differ from the TCR repertoires found in blood.

Healthy HIV-negative adults with no recently reported acute infections or vaccinations were included as donors. Every donor was a Caucasian adult living in Nashville, Tennessee, USA. For unsorted samples, 84 million or so PBMCs were counted, and genomic DNA was extracted using the QIAamp DNA Blood Mini kit. Blood was obtained by leukapheresis, after which PBMCs were separated by Ficoll-Histopaque density gradient centrifugation and cryopreserved in liquid nitrogen vapor phase. TCR CDR3 regions were amplified from genomic DNA by multiplex PCR using the deep immunoSEQ assay. Extracted genomic DNA from each cell subset was spread evenly across all wells of several immunoSEQ 96-well plates, with each plate serving as a replicate. Each replicate PCR for unsorted PBMC received 300 to 350 ng genomic DNA, equal to tens of thousands of T cell genomes. Unsorted PBMC genomic DNA was sequenced across ten immunoSEQ deep assay plates. Purified libraries were measured with a Qubit 3.0 fluorometer, size-checked on a Bioanalyzer 2100, and measured again with the KAPA Library Quantification kit. Every immunoSEQ 96-well plate was sequenced on a dedicated single-read 150-cycle Illumina NextSeq 550 flow cell. Turning to the authors' computational methods: Because only junctional sequences without quality scores were contained in the immunoSEQ output, filtering matching that applied to full-length reads could not be performed. Sequences were annotated with PyIR, a Python wrapper for IgBLAST v1.9, using IMGT germline references to assign V/J genes and CDR3. Reads with weak V/J assignments (E-value above 1e-6), missing CDR3, stop codons, out-of-frame junctions, or ambiguous translated residues were removed. V3J clonotypes were defined as sequences sharing the same inferred V gene, J gene, and CDR3 amino acid sequence. To compute the percentage overlap between repertoires, the number of shared unique clonotypes was divided by the size of the smaller repertoire. Three approaches were used to assess repertoire richness: RTK rarefaction, the Chao1 estimator, and Recon v2.1 estimates of unobserved clonotypes. TCRdb limited this immuneACCESS table to in-frame rearrangements with V and J called. A share of clones is missing; checked studies link under half to unresolved V genes, and the rest is unexplained. V and J calls and clone size come straight from that table; D and trimming were deduced from the DNA. The sample data list more than 400,000 clones, and approximately 78% of these were observed just once. The ten largest clones capture 12% of the sample.

The CDR3, cysteine through phenylalanine, is 15 amino acids long. Only the CDR3 region is kept as DNA, spanning 45 bases read in frame from base 1. Relative to germline, V is 0 bases shorter and J is 3 bases shorter, with 12 bases between their ends. The germline V gene (reference sequence) gives CDR1 as SGHNT and CDR2 as YYREEE. A note on this clone: Which antigen it targets is not known. No much larger clone is present one base from it, and per-base qualities are unavailable.

The source of this sequence is a middle-aged woman in good health. Some clones in this sample may be carry-over from other donors' samples. The specimen was PBMCs. The chain couples TRBV5-4 to TRBJ1-2, with a weak D call of TRBD1 (5 bases match). The DNA sequence reads TGTGCCAGCAGCTTGGGGCAGGGCTGGGACTATGGCTACACCTTC. Its translation reads: CASSLGQGWDYGYTF. The full variable domain, with segments outside the CDR3 supplied by the reference TRBV5-4 and TRBJ1-2 proteins, appears as ETGVTQSPTHLIKTRGQQVTLRCSSQSGHNTVSWYQQALGQGPQFIFQYYREEENGRGNFPPRFSGLQFPNYSSELNVNALELDDSALYLCASSLGQGWDYGYTFGSGTRLTVV.